Following are 30 T cell receptor beta chains from one sample sequenced in a study of blood T cell repertoires in COVID-19. Here immunoSEQ multiplex PCR was the method, and the copy in TCRdb shows in-frame clones only, minus some. The table has approximately 85,000 clones, 86% seen once; the top ten hold about 30%. The source material was peripheral blood. The receptors stem from a man aged 50-60 years with active or convalescent COVID-19.

This sequence joins TRBV12-3 or TRBV12-4 and TRBJ1-1; D not resolved. The V and J ends lost 3 bases and 1 base respectively, with 3 bases between them. This CDR3 is 12 amino acids long. Written as DNA, the CDR3 is TGTGCCAGCAGTTTCGGGAACACTGAAGCTTTCTTT. It is translated as CASSFGNTEAFF.

CDR3 in DNA: TGTGCCAGCAGAACCCAGGGGTGGGCCGACACTGAAGCTTTCTTT. Its protein product is CASRTQGWADTEAFF. V and J are TRBV6-6 and TRBJ1-1; tentative D call: TRBD1 (6 bases). The CDR3 runs 15 residues. Germline assignment: CDR1 MNHNY and CDR2 SVGAGI (reference sequence). Trimming removed 6 bases from V and 3 bases from J, with 17 bases in between.

The chain recombines TRBV19 with TRBJ1-1; tentative D call: TRBD1 (5 bases). V dropped 3 bases and J dropped 11 bases, with 25 bases sitting between them. This CDR3 has 16 amino acids. The germline CDR1 and CDR2 sequences are LNHDA and SQIVND (reference sequence). CDR3 in DNA: TGTGCCAGTAGTATGTACTCCGATGGTGGGGGGATGCGGGCTTTCTTT. Translated, it gives CASSMYSDGGGMRAFF.

Written as DNA, the CDR3 is TGTGCCAGCAGTGGGGGCCCCCCAGCGGGAGAATTCAATGAGCAGTTCTTC. It codes for CASSGGPPAGEFNEQFF. The genes are TRBV2 and TRBJ2-1, with 8 bases aligning to TRBD2. Trimming took 4 bases from V and 6 from J; bases not matched to a gene: 14. The germline V gene has CDR1 SNHLY and CDR2 FYNNEI. The length of the CDR3 is 17 residues.

This chain's CDR3 is CASSRGQGISSYNEQFF. The CDR3 DNA reads as TGTGCCAGCAGTCGGGGACAAGGGATTAGCTCCTACAATGAGCAGTTCTTC. This sequence joins TRBV27 and TRBJ2-1, with D possibly TRBD1 on 6 matching bases. The CDR3 has 17 amino acids. Germline assignment: CDR1 MNHEY and CDR2 SMNVEV (reference sequence). The V and J ends lost 5 bases and 0 bases respectively, with 17 bases between them.

The rearrangement joins TRBV12-3 or TRBV12-4 to TRBJ2-7, with TRBD1 identical over 7 bases. This CDR3 has 12 amino acids. The trim removed 6 bases at V and 6 bases at J, leaving 5 bases unmatched. This chain's CDR3 is CASRGTASEQYF. CDR3 in DNA: TGTGCCAGCAGAGGGACAGCCTCCGAGCAGTACTTC.

The chain employs TRBV30 and TRBJ1-4; 9 nucleotides line up with TRBD1. Trimming removed 3 bases from V and 7 bases from J; junction bases left unmatched: 12. The V gene's germline CDR1 is GTSNPN and CDR2 SVGIG (reference sequence). This CDR3 region has 16 residues. CDR3 residues: CAWRAPGQGFGEKLFF. DNA for the CDR3: TGTGCCTGGAGAGCCCCGGGACAGGGTTTCGGTGAAAAACTGTTTTTT. The whole variable domain, remainder taken from reference TRBV30 and TRBJ1-4, is SQTIHQWPATLVQPVGSPLSLECTVEGTSNPNLYWYRQAAGRGLQLLFYSVGIGQISSEVPQNLSASRPQDRQFILSSKKLLLSDSGFYLCAWRAPGQGFGEKLFFGSGTQLSVL.

The sample holds one count of this clone. V gene TRBV28 combines with J gene TRBJ1-6, with D possibly being TRBD1 (5 bases). The CDR3 has 19 amino acids. The germline gives CDR1 MDHEN, CDR2 SYDVKM. The germline V and J ends were trimmed by 5 bases and 0 bases, with 20 bases remaining between them. The CDR3 coding sequence is TGTGCCAGCAGTCCGACGCGGGACGGAAAATACTCCTATAATTCACCCCTCCACTTT. It yields the protein CASSPTRDGKYSYNSPLHF.

The chain recombines TRBV29-1 with TRBJ1-6, with TRBD1 as a possible D gene (5 bases). V lost 6 bases to trimming and J lost 12 bases, with 18 bases between them. CDR1 is SQVTM, CDR2 ANQGSEA, per germline. The CDR3 runs to 13 residues. CDR3 amino acids: CSVIPQGGGPLHF. The CDR3 coding sequence is TGCAGCGTAATACCCCAGGGAGGAGGACCCCTCCACTTT.

V usage is TRBV6-1 and J usage is TRBJ2-1, with 11 nucleotides matching TRBD1. The germline gives CDR1 MNHNS, CDR2 SASEGT. CDR3 length: 15 residues. J gave up 3 bases and V 3 bases, and 1 base lay outside the gene matches. CDR3 sequence: CASSEDRGLYNEQFF. Written as DNA, the CDR3 is TGTGCCAGCAGTGAGGACAGGGGGCTCTACAATGAGCAGTTCTTC.

V usage is TRBV30 and J usage is TRBJ1-6, with D possibly TRBD1 on 5 matching bases. The ends were cut back, 1 base at V and 7 bases at J, with 11 bases in the middle. The germline V gene encodes CDR1 GTSNPN and CDR2 SVGIG (reference sequence). The CDR3 is made up of 14 amino acids. CDR3 sequence: CAWSAGRPNSPLHF. In DNA form, the CDR3 reads TGTGCCTGGAGTGCAGGGCGGCCAAATTCACCCCTCCACTTT.

The gene calls are TRBV27 and TRBJ2-4; D is possibly TRBD2 (7 bases). The V gene's germline CDR1 is MNHEY and CDR2 SMNVEV (reference sequence). The CDR3 loop spans 15 amino acids. With 2 bases removed from V and 5 bases from J, the gap between germline ends came to 13 bases. CDR3 in DNA: TGTGCCAGCAGTTTAAGGGGGGGGTTCCAAAACATTCAGTACTTC. This translates into CASSLRGGFQNIQYF.

This clone was recorded once. J is TRBJ2-5 and V is TRBV18; D possibly corresponds to TRBD1 (6 bases). The V gene lost 5 bases and the J gene lost 5 bases, with 15 bases spanning the gap. Looked up from germline, CDR1 is KGHSH and CDR2 is LQKENI. The CDR3 is 14 residues long. For the CDR3, the DNA is TGTGCCAGCTCAGCGGAGCCAGGGGTGGAGACCCAGTACTTC. It codes for CASSAEPGVETQYF.

This clone has just a few counts. The chain carries TRBV6-5 and TRBJ1-3; D is undetermined. This CDR3 region has 16 residues. With 0 bases removed from V and 0 bases from J, the gap between germline ends came to 9 bases. Germline CDR1 is MNHEY and CDR2 is SVGAGI. CDR3 residues: CASSYSRAGSGNTIYF. CDR3 sequence (DNA): TGTGCCAGCAGTTACTCGAGGGCTGGCTCTGGAAACACCATATATTTT.

A word on this clone: The same CDR3 can be traced to other DNA sequences in this sample. The rearrangement joins TRBV2 to TRBJ1-6; D is uncertain. In germline, CDR1 is SNHLY, CDR2 FYNNEI. There are 14 residues in the CDR3. The ends were cut back, 0 bases at V and 7 bases at J, with 7 bases in the middle. The CDR3, as DNA: TGTGCCAGCAGTGAAGCCCGCGTGAATTCACCCCTCCACTTT. Translation gives CASSEARVNSPLHF.

This sequence joins TRBV10-1 and TRBJ2-7; D is perhaps TRBD1 (5 bases). V gave up 0 bases and J gave up 2 bases, with 8 bases separating them. Germline-derived CDR1 and CDR2 are WNHNN and SYGVQD (reference sequence). The CDR3 is 14 amino acids. The CDR3 DNA is TGCGCCAGCAGTGAGTCAGGGGCGGCCTACGAGCAGTACTTC. Its translation is CASSESGAAYEQYF.

The chain recombines TRBV24-1 with TRBJ2-1; 7 bases are shared with TRBD1. The germline CDR1 and CDR2 sequences are KGHDR and SFDVKD. This CDR3 has 16 residues. Trimming removed 3 bases from V and 5 bases from J; junction bases left unmatched: 9. CDR3 protein: CATSDHDRDAHNEQFF. The CDR3 nucleotides read TGTGCCACCAGTGATCACGACAGGGATGCTCACAATGAGCAGTTCTTC.

V and J are TRBV7-9 and TRBJ2-7; 7 bases align to TRBD1. The V and J ends lost 4 bases and 4 bases, in that order; junction bases with no gene match: 4. This CDR3 region has 13 residues. Germline CDR1 reads SEHNR; CDR2 reads FQNEAQ (reference sequence). Written as DNA, the CDR3 is TGTGCCAGCAGCTACCGGGACAGTTACGAGCAGTACTTC. This codes for CASSYRDSYEQYF. The full variable domain, its missing parts supplied by reference TRBV7-9 and TRBJ2-7, is DTGVSQNPRHKITKRGQNVTFRCDPISEHNRLYWYRQTLGQGPEFLTYFQNEAQLEKSRLLSDRFSAERPKGSFSTLEIQRTEQGDSAMYLCASSYRDSYEQYFGPGTRLTVT.

The CDR3, as DNA: TGCGCCAGCACATATGACGGGAGCCGGGACAATGAGCAGTTCTTC. It is translated as CASTYDGSRDNEQFF. V is TRBV5-1 and J is TRBJ2-1; D is perhaps TRBD2 (6 bases). The germline CDR1 and CDR2 sequences are SGHRS and YFSETQ. V was pared by 6 bases and J by 5 bases, with 18 bases between. This CDR3 region has 15 residues.

This chain links TRBV2 with TRBJ2-1; TRBD2 matches at 11 bases. The junction had 20 bases not matched to a gene; V was cut back by 4 bases and J by 9 bases. The CDR3 length is 19 residues. Germline loops: CDR1 SNHLY, CDR2 FYNNEI. CDR3 bases: TGTGCCAGCAGTGTGGGACAGCGCCAGACTAGCGGGAAACTAATTGAGCAGTTCTTC. Translated, it gives CASSVGQRQTSGKLIEQFF.

The chain couples TRBV29-1 to TRBJ2-7; D uncertain. Germline V gene lookup returns CDR1 SQVTM and CDR2 ANQGSEA. The CDR3 totals 11 residues. Deletions cut 6 bases from V and 5 bases from J, with 11 bases between. The CDR3 loop is CSVILSDEQYF. The CDR3 coding sequence is TGCAGCGTGATCCTTTCGGACGAGCAGTACTTC.

The chain carries TRBV2 and TRBJ2-6; D gene ambiguous. Germline V lookup: CDR1 SNHLY, CDR2 FYNNEI. The CDR3 covers 14 residues. With 3 bases removed from V and 2 bases from J, the gap between germline ends came to 5 bases. This chain's CDR3 is CASSDLPGANVLTF. The CDR3 region has the DNA TGTGCCAGCAGTGACCTTCCTGGGGCCAACGTCCTGACTTTC.

The rearrangement uses TRBV5-5 and TRBJ1-4; TRBD1 is a possible D gene (6 bases). The CDR3 length is 15 residues. V was pared by 1 base and J by 3 bases, with 10 bases between. Germline CDR1 reads SGHKS; CDR2 reads YYEKEE (reference sequence). In DNA form, the CDR3 reads TGTGCCAGCAGCTTGCAGGGGCCGGCTAATGAAAAACTGTTTTTT. The encoded protein is CASSLQGPANEKLFF. Based on the CDR3 plus reference TRBV5-5 and TRBJ1-4, the full variable domain is DAGVTQSPTHLIKTRGQQVTLRCSPISGHKSVSWYQQVLGQGPQFIFQYYEKEERGRGNFPDRFSARQFPNYSSELNVNALLLGDSALYLCASSLQGPANEKLFFGSGTQLSVL.

The V call is TRBV6-6, the J call TRBJ1-5, with TRBD1 identical over 11 bases. Germline-derived CDR1 and CDR2 are MNHNY and SVGAGI (reference sequence). J lost 7 bases, V lost 5 bases, and 4 bases had no gene match. This CDR3 is 14 amino acids long. The CDR3 loop reads CASSGQGAGQPQHF. The DNA of the CDR3 is TGTGCCAGCAGTGGACAGGGGGCAGGACAGCCCCAGCATTTT.

The chain carries TRBV6-7 and TRBJ1-6; the match to TRBD1 covers 7 bases. TRBV6-7 is treated as an ORF (open reading frame) with a function not yet certain. This CDR3 is 15 amino acids long. V gave up 7 bases and J gave up 9 bases; unmatched junction bases: 12. CDR3 in DNA: TGTGCCAGCAAACACCCCAGGGGGGAGGCTTCACCCCTCCACTTT. It codes for CASKHPRGEASPLHF.

This rearrangement joins TRBV7-6 to TRBJ1-1; D gene ambiguous. The CDR3 runs to 14 residues. In germline, CDR1 is SGHVS, CDR2 FNYEAQ. V lost 2 bases to trimming and J lost 1 base, with 8 bases between them. The CDR3 spells CASSLRGPNTEAFF. The CDR3 nucleotides read TGTGCCAGCAGCTTAAGAGGGCCGAACACTGAAGCTTTCTTT.

The chain carries TRBV11-2 and TRBJ2-7, with 7 bases that match TRBD1. The length of the CDR3 is 13 residues. The V gene's germline CDR1 is SGHAT and CDR2 FQNNGV. V was pared by 5 bases and J by 4 bases, with 5 bases of the junction left unmatched. CDR3 sequence (DNA): TGTGCCAGCAGCAGAGACAGGGAGTACGAGCAGTACTTC. Translating gives CASSRDREYEQYF.

As DNA, the CDR3 is TGTGCCTGGAGTGGGGGGCCAAGGAATGAAAAACTGTTTTTT. Translation: CAWSGGPRNEKLFF. The chain combines TRBV30 with TRBJ1-4; D possibly corresponds to TRBD1 (6 bases). The CDR3 contains 14 residues. The germline V gene has CDR1 GTSNPN and CDR2 SVGIG (reference sequence). V shed 1 base and J shed 5 bases, with 11 bases lying between them.

The chain couples TRBV30 to TRBJ1-6, with D perhaps matching TRBD1 (6 bases). The CDR3 is 13 residues long. Trimming shortened V by 5 bases and J by 9 bases, and 14 bases separated the two germline ends. Germline V gene data show CDR1 as GTSNPN and CDR2 as SVGIG (reference sequence). CDR3 region: CAWRDQGTSPLHF. In DNA, the CDR3 is TGTGCCTGGCGGGACCAGGGGACTTCACCCCTCCACTTT.

This clone appeared a few times. The same CDR3 arises from other DNA sequences in this sample as well. This chain connects TRBV5-6 to TRBJ2-7; TRBD1 matches 9 bases. The CDR3 contains 15 residues. Germline V lookup: CDR1 SGHDT, CDR2 YYEEEE. V lost 0 bases to trimming and J lost 3 bases; unmatched junction nucleotides: 4. The chain's CDR3 is CASSLAGTGSYEQYF. CDR3 nucleotides: TGTGCCAGCAGCTTGGCAGGGACAGGGAGCTACGAGCAGTACTTC.